The entry below describes one TCR beta chain. 13 Jbeta primers and 60 Vbeta primers were used for the PCR. TCRdb's copy holds only in-frame clones and misses some; the assay was immunoSEQ multiplex PCR. The data hold about 85,000 clones, with around four fifths observed a single time. The data were taken from a study of cytomegalovirus exposure and HLA in healthy donors. Per the germline V gene, CDR1 is SGHVS and CDR2 is FQNEAQ. The CDR3 is 15 amino acids. The germline V and J ends were trimmed by 4 bases and 7 bases, with 19 bases remaining between them. The sample consisted of PBMCs. The rearrangement joins TRBV7-8 to TRBJ1-2, with no clear D. This receptor was identified in a boy aged 5-17 years in good health and CMV-seronegative. The CDR3 region has the DNA TGTGCCAGCAGCTCTCAGGCCAACCGGGAGAGTGGCTACACCTTC. Its protein product is CASSSQANRESGYTF.